The 13 T cell receptor beta chains in this list originate from one sample, sequenced in a study of shared clonotypes between healthy human individuals. Generated by immunoSEQ multiplex PCR, the TCRdb table keeps only in-frame clones and is missing some. Found here are approximately 940,000 clones, over 60% of them singletons; the top ten hold approximately 1.5%. Sequencing was performed on memory CD4+ T cells sorted from blood. Subset: CD45RA-negative fraction. Source of these receptors: a young man in good health.

This rearrangement joins TRBV27 to TRBJ1-5, with 8 nucleotides matching TRBD1. Germline V gives CDR1 MNHEY, CDR2 SMNVEV (reference sequence). The CDR3 length is 15 residues. Trimming cost V 6 bases and J 0 bases; bases outside gene matches: 4. This CDR3 reads CASRGQVSSNQPQHF. CDR3 DNA sequence: TGTGCCAGCAGGGGACAGGTTTCTAGCAATCAGCCCCAGCATTTT.

The chain is built from TRBV5-1 and TRBJ1-3; 9 nucleotides line up with TRBD1. Trimming took 4 bases from V and 4 from J; bases not matched to a gene: 6. The CDR3 sequence is 15 residues long. The V gene's germline CDR1 is SGHRS and CDR2 YFSETQ. CDR3 DNA: TGCGCCAGCAGCGAACAGGGGGCGGGAGGAAACACCATATATTTT. Translated, it gives CASSEQGAGGNTIYF.

V is TRBV4-1 and J is TRBJ2-3; 7 nucleotides match TRBD1. The length of the CDR3 is 15 residues. With V trimmed by 2 bases and J by 5 bases, 7 bases remained unmatched. CDR1 is MGHRA and CDR2 is YSYEKL in the germline V gene. CDR3 sequence: CASSQPDRVQDTQYF. The CDR3 nucleotides are TGCGCCAGCAGCCAACCCGACAGGGTTCAAGATACGCAGTATTTT.

The V call is TRBV5-1, the J call TRBJ2-5, with 13 bases that match TRBD2. CDR1 is SGHRS and CDR2 is YFSETQ in the germline V gene. The CDR3 extends over 15 amino acids. V lost 3 bases, J lost 4 bases, and 3 bases stayed unmatched. CDR3 nucleotides: TGCGCCAGCAGCTGGGGACTAGCGGGATCAGAGACCCAGTACTTC. Its protein product is CASSWGLAGSETQYF.

This chain connects TRBV11-3 to TRBJ2-3; D remains ambiguous. In germline, CDR1 is SGHNT, CDR2 YENEEA. The V gene lost 0 bases and the J gene lost 5 bases, with 6 bases spanning the gap. This CDR3 contains 13 residues. The CDR3 bases are TGTGCCAGCAGCTTAGACCCCGGAGATACGCAGTATTTT. Protein sequence: CASSLDPGDTQYF.

This clone was detected once. CDR3 loop: CASSQVPIGTEAFF. CDR3 in DNA: TGTGCCAGCAGCCAGGTCCCCATTGGGACTGAAGCTTTCTTT. This sequence joins TRBV14 and TRBJ1-1; the D is unclear. The CDR3 spans 14 residues. From germline, CDR1 is SGHDN and CDR2 FVKESK. Trimming left V 3 bases short and J 5 bases short, with 13 bases between.

The chain is built from TRBV18 and TRBJ1-1, with a tentative D call TRBD1 (5 bases). V was cut by 3 bases and J by 0 bases, with 11 bases left in between. The CDR3 runs 15 residues. Germline-derived CDR1 and CDR2 are KGHSH and LQKENI. For the CDR3, the DNA is TGTGCCAGCTCACCGACTCGGACACTGAACACTGAAGCTTTCTTT. This sequence encodes CASSPTRTLNTEAFF.

This clone was picked up one time. The V call is TRBV5-1, the J call TRBJ2-2, with D possibly being TRBD1 (5 bases). The CDR3 has 15 residues. CDR1 and CDR2 (germline): SGHRS, YFSETQ. The V gene lost 5 bases and the J gene lost 1 base, with 12 bases spanning the gap. This CDR3 reads CASRGQGLNTGELFF. The CDR3 region has the DNA TGCGCCAGCAGAGGGCAGGGCTTGAACACCGGGGAGCTGTTTTTT.

The rearrangement joins TRBV28 to TRBJ1-5, with D perhaps TRBD1 (6 bases). The CDR3 spans 12 residues. Between the trimmed V and J ends, which lost 6 bases and 7 bases, there was a span of 10 bases. From germline, CDR1 is MDHEN and CDR2 SYDVKM. The CDR3 protein is CASSRGEQPQHF. DNA of the CDR3: TGTGCCAGCAGCAGGGGAGAACAGCCCCAGCATTTT. Full variable domain (rest looked up from reference TRBV28 and TRBJ1-5): DVKVTQSSRYLVKRTGEKVFLECVQDMDHENMFWYRQDPGLGLRLIYFSYDVKMKEKGDIPEGYSVSREKKERFSLILESASTNQTSMYLCASSRGEQPQHFGDGTRLSIL.

This clone was observed many times. The chain employs TRBV5-1 and TRBJ2-7, with D tentatively TRBD1 or TRBD2 (5 bases each). The V end lost 0 bases, the J end lost 0 bases, and 13 bases lay between the germline ends. CDR1 is SGHRS, CDR2 YFSETQ, per germline. The CDR3 extends over 16 amino acids. The CDR3 is CASSLGARDGSYEQYF. The DNA of the CDR3 is TGCGCCAGCAGCTTGGGAGCCCGGGACGGCTCCTACGAGCAGTACTTC.

The CDR3 sequence is CASSQRLAGVGDTQYF. As DNA, the CDR3 is TGTGCCAGCAGCCAAAGACTAGCGGGAGTTGGGGATACGCAGTATTTT. The chain joins TRBV7-2 to TRBJ2-3; 12 nucleotides line up with TRBD2. J gave up 6 bases and V 5 bases, and 9 bases lay outside the gene matches. The CDR3 loop spans 16 amino acids. Germline V gene data show CDR1 as SGHTA and CDR2 as FQGNSA. The full variable domain, its missing parts supplied by reference TRBV7-2 and TRBJ2-3, is GAGVSQSPSNKVTEKGKDVELRCDPISGHTALYWYRQSLGQGLEFLIYFQGNSAPDKSGLPSDRFSAERTGGSVSTLTIQRTQQEDSAVYLCASSQRLAGVGDTQYFGPGTRLTVL.

The chain recombines TRBV4-1 with TRBJ1-2; the match to TRBD1 covers 7 bases. Germline V gives CDR1 MGHRA, CDR2 YSYEKL. The trim removed 4 bases at V and 2 bases at J, leaving 10 bases unmatched. The CDR3 consists of 16 residues. CDR3 bases: TGCGCCAGCAGCCCTAGGCAGGGGGGGGCGAACTATGGCTACACCTTC. It is translated as CASSPRQGGANYGYTF.

V gene TRBV4-1 combines with J gene TRBJ1-4; D ambiguous. Trimming took 2 bases from V and 10 from J, leaving 17 bases between them. Germline values: CDR1 MGHRA, CDR2 YSYEKL. The CDR3 loop spans 15 amino acids. CDR3 nucleotide sequence: TGCGCCAGCAGCCAACCCACCAGAGGTCAGCGAAAACTGTTTTTT. Residues: CASSQPTRGQRKLFF.